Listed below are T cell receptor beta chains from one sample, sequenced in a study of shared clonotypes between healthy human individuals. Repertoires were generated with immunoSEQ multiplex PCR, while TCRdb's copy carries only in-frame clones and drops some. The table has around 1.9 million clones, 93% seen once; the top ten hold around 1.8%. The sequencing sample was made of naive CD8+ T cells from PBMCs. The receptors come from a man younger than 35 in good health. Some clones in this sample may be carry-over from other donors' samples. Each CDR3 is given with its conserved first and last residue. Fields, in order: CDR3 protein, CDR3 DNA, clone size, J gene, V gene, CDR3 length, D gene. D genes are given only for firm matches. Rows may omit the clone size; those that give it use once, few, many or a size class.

CDR3: CASSPSGAPYEQYF
DNA: TGTGCCAGCAGCCCCTCGGGTGCCCCCTACGAGCAGTACTTC
size: once
J: TRBJ2-7
V: TRBV7-2
length: 14
D: .

CDR3: CASSTRTDTQYF
DNA: TGTGCCAGCAGTACACGCACAGATACGCAGTATTTT
size: .
J: TRBJ2-3
V: TRBV28
length: 12
D: .

CDR3: CASSLTLRVPMNTEAFF
DNA: TGTGCCAGCAGTTTAACTTTGCGGGTCCCAATGAACACTGAAGCTTTCTTT
size: .
J: TRBJ1-1
V: TRBV28
length: 17
D: .

CDR3: CASSQDVAGDRGNTIYF
DNA: TGCGCCAGCAGCCAAGATGTAGCAGGGGATCGGGGAAACACCATATATTTT
size: .
J: TRBJ1-3
V: TRBV4-3
length: 17
D: .

CDR3: CASSFRQGRGDEQFF
DNA: TGTGCCAGCAGCTTCAGACAGGGTAGGGGCGATGAGCAGTTCTTC
size: .
J: TRBJ2-1
V: TRBV5-4
length: 15
D: TRBD1

CDR3: CSVDMATTEAFF
DNA: TGCAGCGTTGATATGGCGACCACTGAAGCTTTCTTT
size: .
J: TRBJ1-1
V: TRBV29-1
length: 12
D: .

CDR3: CASRQGVGTGWYEQYF
DNA: TGTGCCAGCAGACAGGGGGTGGGGACAGGGTGGTACGAGCAGTACTTC
size: .
J: TRBJ2-7
V: TRBV6-6
length: 16
D: TRBD1

CDR3: CASSVQGANYGYTF
DNA: TGTGCCAGTAGCGTCCAGGGGGCTAACTATGGCTACACCTTC
size: once
J: TRBJ1-2
V: TRBV9
length: 14
D: TRBD1

CDR3: CASSQDEEVVTGELFF
DNA: TGTGCCAGCAGCCAAGACGAGGAGGTAGTAACCGGGGAGCTGTTTTTT
size: .
J: TRBJ2-2
V: TRBV14
length: 16
D: .

CDR3: CASSLFGSSYEQYF
DNA: TGTGCCAGCAGCTTATTCGGTTCCTCCTACGAGCAGTACTTC
size: .
J: TRBJ2-7
V: TRBV13
length: 14
D: .

CDR3: CASSQERSRSETQYF
DNA: TGCGCCAGCAGCCAAGAAAGGAGCAGGTCAGAGACCCAGTACTTC
size: .
J: TRBJ2-5
V: TRBV4-3
length: 15
D: .

CDR3: CASSSGQSYEQYF
DNA: .
size: .
J: TRBJ2-7
V: TRBV4-1
length: 13
D: .

CDR3: CASSLAQGIRYEQYF
DNA: TGTGCCAGCAGCTTAGCCCAGGGGATCAGGTACGAGCAGTACTTC
size: .
J: TRBJ2-7
V: TRBV11-2
length: 15
D: .